This TCR beta chain is drawn from a study of CD8 T cells in Susac syndrome. Germline values: CDR1 SQVTM, CDR2 ANQGSEA. The CDR3 runs 11 residues. Trimming left V 4 bases short and J 10 bases short, with 13 bases between. The RNA, about 0.45 to 1 ug, was put through reverse transcription using random hexamers. TCRdb itself ran the immunoSEQ multiplex PCR reads through MiXCR, one entry per CDR3 protein. The sample shows 150,000 to 160,000 distinct CDR3 sequences, just under 95% of them seen only once. TCR beta was sequenced from blood CD8+ and CD4+ T cells. The multiple sclerosis controls consisted of treatment-naive patients with relapsing-remitting disease, either stable or active. FACS enriched CD8+ TEMRA cells, while bulk CD8+ and CD4+ were negatively isolated.

This chain links TRBV29-1 with TRBJ1-2; D not resolved. The specimen was CD8+ T cells from PBMCs. The source of this sequence is a human donor with multiple sclerosis. The CDR3 loop reads CSVVGPTDYTF. CDR3 in DNA: TGCAGCGTTGTTGGTCCTACGGACTACACCTTC.